This record concerns one T cell receptor (beta chain) sequence. The PCR contained 60 Vbeta and 13 Jbeta primers. Data came from immunoSEQ multiplex PCR; TCRdb stores just in-frame clones and leaves some out. The sample consists of more than 140,000 clones, about 80% of them appearing once. Looked up from germline, CDR1 is SNHLY and CDR2 is FYNNEI. V lost 6 bases and J 4 bases, leaving 10 bases between the germline ends. CDR3 length: 13 amino acids. The sample originates from a study of cytomegalovirus exposure and HLA in healthy donors. The chain couples TRBV2 to TRBJ1-5, with no clear D. The TCR originated in a man aged 30 to 39 in good health and CMV-seropositive. The sequenced material came from PBMCs. CDR3 loop: CASRTQRNQPQHF. Here the CDR3 DNA reads TGTGCCAGCAGGACACAGAGAAATCAGCCCCAGCATTTT.